The present entry profiles one T cell receptor beta chain with its context. The CDR3 loop spans 16 amino acids. Per germline, CDR1 MNHNS and CDR2 SASEGT. V lost 2 bases and J 7 bases, leaving 18 bases between the germline ends. The sample originates from a study of blood T cell repertoires in COVID-19. Whole-study context: Samples taken during acute and convalescent COVID-19 were collected in the United States, Italy and Spain. From T cells, B-cell-depleted T cells, or PBMCs came the material, which was cDNA or gDNA.

Authors' methods: Amplification of reference gene primers was used by the study to estimate nucleated cell counts. Libraries were prepared by immunoSEQ multiplex PCR; TCRdb keeps only in-frame clonotypes and omits some of them. The DNA was the basis for D and trimming; V, J and clone size are from that table. The data hold some 99,000 clones, with over 70% observed a single time. Specimen: peripheral blood. This TCR was sampled from a woman of 80 years or more with acute or convalescent COVID-19. The chain joins TRBV6-1 to TRBJ1-5; D call uncertain. The CDR3: CASSEPTSEARQPQHF. CDR3 in DNA: TGTGCCAGCAGTGAACCGACATCGGAGGCAAGGCAGCCCCAGCATTTT.